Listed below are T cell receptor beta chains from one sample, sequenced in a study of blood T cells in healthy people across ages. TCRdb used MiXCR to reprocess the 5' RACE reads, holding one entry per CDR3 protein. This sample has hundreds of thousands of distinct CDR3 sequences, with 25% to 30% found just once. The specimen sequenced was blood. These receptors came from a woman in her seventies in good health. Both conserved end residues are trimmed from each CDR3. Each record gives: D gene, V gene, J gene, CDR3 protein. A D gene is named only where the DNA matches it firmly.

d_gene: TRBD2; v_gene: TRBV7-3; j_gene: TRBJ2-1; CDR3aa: ASSLGTNNEQF
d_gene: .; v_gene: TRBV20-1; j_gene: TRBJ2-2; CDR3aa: SARDEGGAGELF
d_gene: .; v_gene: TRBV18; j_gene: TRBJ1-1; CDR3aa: ASSPPAWTVKNTEAF
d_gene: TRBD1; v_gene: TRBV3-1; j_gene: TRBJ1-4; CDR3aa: ASSPGKGAINEKLF
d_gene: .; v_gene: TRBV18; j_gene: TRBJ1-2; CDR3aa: ASSPPQGNYGYT
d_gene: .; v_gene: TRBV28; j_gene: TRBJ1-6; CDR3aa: ASKTLTGNSPLH
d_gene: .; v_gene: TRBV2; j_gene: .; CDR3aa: ASSRQGSLNEQF
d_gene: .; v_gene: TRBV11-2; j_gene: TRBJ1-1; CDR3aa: ASSLLAQSMNTEAF
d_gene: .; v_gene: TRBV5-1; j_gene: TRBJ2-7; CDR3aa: ASSLWPGDSYEQY
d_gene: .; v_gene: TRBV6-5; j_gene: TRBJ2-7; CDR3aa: ASSYSYDYEQY
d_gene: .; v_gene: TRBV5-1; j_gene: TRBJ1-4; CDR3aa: ASSLKGQPATNEKLF
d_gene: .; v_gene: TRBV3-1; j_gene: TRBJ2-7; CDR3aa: ASSPGWGSSYEQY
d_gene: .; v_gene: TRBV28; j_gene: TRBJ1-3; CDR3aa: ASSLKSGVSGNTIY
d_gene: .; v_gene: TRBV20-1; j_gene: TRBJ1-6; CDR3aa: SAGGQRRDSPLH
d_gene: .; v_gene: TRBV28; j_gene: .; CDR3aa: ASLSGGGGAYEQY
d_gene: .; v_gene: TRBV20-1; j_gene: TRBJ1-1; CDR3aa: SARDLRGGMNTEAF
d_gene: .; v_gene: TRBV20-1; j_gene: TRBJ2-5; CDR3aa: SARDGGKETQY
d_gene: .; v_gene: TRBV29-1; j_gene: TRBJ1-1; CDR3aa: SVESGGGTEAF
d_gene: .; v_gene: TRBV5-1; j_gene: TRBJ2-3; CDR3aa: ASSRGPSKLSDTQY
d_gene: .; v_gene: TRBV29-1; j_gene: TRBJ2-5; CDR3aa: SAPGHTQETQY
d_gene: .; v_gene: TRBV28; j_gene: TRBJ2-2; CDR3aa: ASRETVTGELF
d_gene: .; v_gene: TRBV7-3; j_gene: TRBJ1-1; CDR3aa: ASSFSRSTEAF
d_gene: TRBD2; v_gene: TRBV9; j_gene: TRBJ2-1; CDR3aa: ASSVGSAGRADNEQF
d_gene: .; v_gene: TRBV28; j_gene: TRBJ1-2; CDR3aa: ASSFSAYGYT
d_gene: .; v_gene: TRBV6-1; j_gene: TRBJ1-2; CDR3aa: ASSEGEIGYGYT